This TCR beta chain was sequenced during a study of graft-versus-host responses after intestinal transplantation. There were 200,000 CFSE-labeled responder cells plated together with 200,000 irradiated, violet-dye-labeled stimulator cells. Using immunoSEQ multiplex PCR, the repertoire was profiled, and TCRdb retains in-frame clones only, with some absent. The table lists around 14,000 clones, more than 30% of them singletons. The V gene end was trimmed by 3 bases and the J gene end by 9 bases; junction bases not matched to a gene: 7. CDR1 and CDR2 from the germline V gene are WNHNN and SYGVQD (reference sequence). The length of the CDR3 is 14 residues. This clone was observed a few times.

V usage is TRBV10-1 and J usage is TRBJ2-1, with 8 bases matching TRBD2. The TCR comes from a human patient who received an intestinal transplant. The source was alloreactive CD8+ T cells from a mixed lymphocyte reaction culture, collected before intestinal transplant. Subset meaning: CFSE-low proliferating T cells sorted from roughly 6-day pre-transplant mixed lymphocyte reaction (GvH or HvG direction). The CDR3 loop is CASSDSGMEVEQFF. Written as DNA, the CDR3 is TGCGCCAGCAGTGATAGCGGGATGGAGGTTGAGCAGTTCTTC.